This is a list of T cell receptor beta chains from one sample in a study of cytomegalovirus exposure and HLA in healthy donors. Some clones are missing from TCRdb's copy, which holds only in-frame ones; the method was immunoSEQ multiplex PCR. The table includes about 150,000 clones, just over 75% detected once. Sequencing input: PBMCs. The origin of the receptors is a middle-aged man in good health and CMV-seronegative. Each CDR3 is given with its conserved first and last residue. D genes are given only for firm matches. Part of the rows lack a size; the others show once, few, many or a class for expanded clones.

TRBJ2-6 TRBV28 . . CASRPPGPGANGLTF TGTGCCAGCCGACCTCCGGGCCCTGGGGCCAACGGCCTGACTTTC
TRBJ1-3 TRBV7-9 . . CASSTGQPSSGNTIYF TGTGCCAGCAGCACCGGACAGCCGAGCTCTGGAAACACCATATATTTT
TRBJ2-1 TRBV9 TRBD2 . CASSPPGLAGYNEQFF TGTGCCAGCAGTCCCCCAGGACTAGCGGGTTACAATGAGCAGTTCTTC
TRBJ2-1 TRBV7-2 TRBD1 . CATRRTTGMNEQFF TGTGCCACCCGACGGACGACAGGGATGAATGAGCAGTTCTTC
TRBJ1-5 TRBV19 . . CASSPNGGTQHF TGTGCCAGTAGTCCCAACGGGGGGACCCAGCATTTT
TRBJ1-1 TRBV4-1 TRBD1 few CASSQGRDRGDTEAFF TGCGCCAGCAGCCAAGGCCGGGACAGGGGAGATACTGAAGCTTTCTTT
TRBJ2-4 TRBV5-4 . . CASSQEGSRNIQYF TGTGCCAGCAGCCAGGAGGGGTCGCGAAACATTCAGTACTTC
TRBJ1-4 TRBV25-1 TRBD1 . CASSEYRPGQGGEKLFF TGTGCCAGCAGTGAATACCGTCCGGGACAGGGTGGTGAAAAACTGTTTTTT
TRBJ2-5 TRBV6-1 TRBD2 . CASSTAGGPETQYF TGTGCCAGCAGTACAGCGGGAGGGCCGGAGACCCAGTACTTC
TRBJ1-1 TRBV23-1 . . CASSSPHQARFRTEAFF TGCGCCAGCAGTTCTCCCCATCAGGCCCGATTTCGAACTGAAGCTTTCTTT
TRBJ2-5 TRBV7-3 TRBD1 . CASPPGGWETQYF TGTGCCAGTCCTCCAGGGGGCTGGGAGACCCAGTACTTC
TRBJ2-1 TRBV5-1 TRBD1 . CASSLTGQGDYNEQFF TGCGCCAGCAGCCTGACTGGACAGGGGGACTACAATGAGCAGTTCTTC
TRBJ2-3 TRBV19 TRBD2 . CASIGPGRTGTDTQYF TGTGCCAGTATTGGCCCCGGGAGGACGGGCACAGATACGCAGTATTTT
TRBJ2-1 TRBV5-1 . . CASSVGRVGANEQFF TGCGCCAGCAGCGTGGGCCGTGTGGGGGCCAATGAGCAGTTCTTC
TRBJ1-4 TRBV7-2 . once CASSPGQGSDEKLFF TGTGCCAGCAGCCCAGGGCAGGGGTCGGATGAAAAACTGTTTTTT
TRBJ2-2 TRBV19 TRBD2 . CASSPHWTSGRAVSGELFF TGTGCCAGTAGTCCACATTGGACTAGCGGGAGGGCCGTCTCCGGGGAGCTGTTTTTT